The clone carrying this T cell receptor (beta chain) was detected once. Its antigen is not known. Sample treatment: roughly 19 received Ad26.COV2.S at low or high dose, single or two shots; roughly 5 received placebo; per-sample allocation not given. Samples were taken on day 63 after the first vaccine or placebo injection. This vaccine is an Ad26 vector that expresses the Wuhan-strain SARS-CoV-2 spike. The table came from immunoSEQ multiplex PCR; TCRdb's copy has only in-frame clones and leaves some out. The table has about 330,000 clones, approximately 87% seen once. The sample originates from a study of Ad26.COV2.S vaccination and SARS-CoV-2 variants. The overall study: Ad26.COV2.S, an intramuscular injection, was given once or twice 56 days apart.

Regarding the study as a whole: Non-spike TCR breadth was similar in vaccine and placebo recipients. Ad26.COV2.S recipients had broader spike-specific TCRs (P = 0.0014).

Trimming removed 6 bases at V and 2 bases at J, with 13 bases between. The CDR3 has 15 residues. The germline V gene has CDR1 MDHEN and CDR2 SYDVKM. The clonotype was recovered from a person between 18 and 60 years old who received the Ad26.COV2.S COVID-19 vaccine or a placebo. Sequencing used peripheral blood, obtained in a trial of Ad26.COV2.S vaccine versus placebo. The chain combines TRBV28 with TRBJ2-2; no clear D gene. CDR3 sequence: CASSTSDDNTGELFF. CDR3 nucleotide sequence: TGTGCCAGCAGCACCAGCGATGACAACACCGGGGAGCTGTTTTTT. Full variable domain (missing parts from reference TRBV28 and TRBJ2-2): DVKVTQSSRYLVKRTGEKVFLECVQDMDHENMFWYRQDPGLGLRLIYFSYDVKMKEKGDIPEGYSVSREKKERFSLILESASTNQTSMYLCASSTSDDNTGELFFGEGSRLTVL.